The 10 T cell receptor beta chains below all came from one sample that was sequenced in a study of blood T cells in healthy people across ages. Next came a second PCR, run for 7 to 11 cycles, which used a sample-barcoded 5' primer along with a J-beta primer mix. Using its own MiXCR run on the 5' RACE reads, TCRdb lists one record per CDR3 protein. Of fewer than 2 million distinct CDR3 sequences listed, approximately 40% are singletons. What was sequenced was blood. The receptors were gathered from a human donor in good health.

V and J are TRBV7-2 and TRBJ1-3; 12 positions agree with TRBD1. With V trimmed by 5 bases and J by 7 bases, 9 bases remained unmatched. There are 16 residues in the CDR3. Germline assignment: CDR1 SGHTA and CDR2 FQGNSA. The CDR3 loop is CASSVGDRGRANTIYF. CDR3 bases: TGTGCCAGCAGCGTCGGGGACAGGGGGCGCGCGAACACCATATATTTT.

The genes are TRBV27 and TRBJ2-4, with 7 bases lining up with TRBD2. Germline CDR1 MNHEY, CDR2 SMNVEV (reference sequence). Germline trimming cut 2 bases from V and 8 bases from J; bases unmatched to any gene: 9. The CDR3 extends over 15 amino acids. This CDR3 is CASSLGQGGIYIQYF. CDR3 in DNA: TGTGCCAGCAGTTTAGGGCAGGGAGGGATATACATTCAGTACTTC.

This clonotype was recorded once. The rearrangement uses TRBV12-5 and TRBJ2-4; tentatively, D is TRBD2 (6 bases). The J call is in doubt because the DNA end fits TRBJ2-5 better. The CDR3 totals 14 residues. Germline loops: CDR1 LGHNT, CDR2 FRNRAP. The CDR3 nucleotides read TGTGCTAGTAGGCGGGACGCCCAGACGGAGACCCAGTACTTC. Its translation: CASRRDAQTETQYF.

J is TRBJ2-1 and V is TRBV28; D might be TRBD1 or TRBD2, each matching 6 bases. Trimming stripped 6 bases from V and 9 bases from J, with 24 bases between. CDR1 and CDR2 from the germline V gene are MDHEN and SYDVKM. The CDR3 consists of 16 residues. In nucleotides, the CDR3 is TGTGCCAGCAGCTCCAACAGGGAGGAGGTCAATCGTGAGCAGTTCTTC. Translation gives CASSSNREEVNREQFF.

This clonotype turned up a few times. The chain employs TRBV15 and TRBJ1-5, with 7 positions matching TRBD1. Germline CDR1 reads LNHNV; CDR2 reads YYDKDF (reference sequence). V lost 1 base to trimming and J lost 4 bases; unmatched junction nucleotides: 1. CDR3 length: 14 residues. The CDR3 region is CATSRVQGNQPQHF. CDR3 coding DNA: TGTGCCACCAGCAGAGTACAGGGGAATCAGCCCCAGCATTTT.

The chain couples TRBV5-1 to TRBJ2-4; weak D call: TRBD2 (6 bases). Germline-derived CDR1 and CDR2 are SGHRS and YFSETQ. This CDR3 contains 15 residues. The V gene lost 1 base and the J gene lost 12 bases, with 20 bases spanning the gap. CDR3 sequence: CASSLWRGEVMGQYF. CDR3 nucleotides: TGCGCCAGCAGCTTGTGGCGAGGGGAGGTGATGGGTCAGTACTTC.

This clonotype was counted a few times. The chain couples TRBV7-8 to TRBJ1-6, with a weak D call TRBD1 (5 bases). The CDR3 covers 15 residues. Germline CDR1 is SGHVS and CDR2 is FQNEAQ. V shed 5 bases and J shed 5 bases, with 13 bases lying between them. The CDR3 here is CASSTRTRDNSPLHF. The CDR3 nucleotides read TGTGCCAGCAGCACTCGGACCAGGGATAATTCACCCCTCCACTTT.

V and J are TRBV10-3 and TRBJ2-1, with no clear D. This CDR3 contains 14 residues. Trimming left V 3 bases short and J 10 bases short, with 16 bases between. Germline CDR1 ENHRY, CDR2 SYGVKD. This CDR3 is CAISDWDLGHEQFF. Written as DNA, the CDR3 is TGTGCCATCAGTGACTGGGATCTAGGTCACGAGCAGTTCTTC.

The chain uses TRBV7-9 and TRBJ2-1; D might be TRBD2 (5 bases). Trimming cost V 1 base and J 5 bases, with 15 bases left between them. The germline CDR1 and CDR2 sequences are SEHNR and FQNEAQ (reference sequence). CDR3 length: 16 amino acids. The CDR3: CASSLVPAVLNNEQFF. The CDR3 DNA reads as TGTGCCAGCAGCTTAGTTCCAGCGGTATTGAACAATGAGCAGTTCTTC.

This clonotype has more than one count but fewer than ten. The V call is TRBV20-1, the J call TRBJ2-3, with 7 bases matching TRBD2. CDR3 length: 14 residues. J lost 3 bases, V lost 5 bases, and 8 bases had no gene match. The V gene's germline CDR1 is DFQATT and CDR2 SNEGSKA (reference sequence). The CDR3, as DNA: TGCAGTGCTGTGGGGAGGGGTGCGACAGATACGCAGTATTTT. Its protein product is CSAVGRGATDTQYF.